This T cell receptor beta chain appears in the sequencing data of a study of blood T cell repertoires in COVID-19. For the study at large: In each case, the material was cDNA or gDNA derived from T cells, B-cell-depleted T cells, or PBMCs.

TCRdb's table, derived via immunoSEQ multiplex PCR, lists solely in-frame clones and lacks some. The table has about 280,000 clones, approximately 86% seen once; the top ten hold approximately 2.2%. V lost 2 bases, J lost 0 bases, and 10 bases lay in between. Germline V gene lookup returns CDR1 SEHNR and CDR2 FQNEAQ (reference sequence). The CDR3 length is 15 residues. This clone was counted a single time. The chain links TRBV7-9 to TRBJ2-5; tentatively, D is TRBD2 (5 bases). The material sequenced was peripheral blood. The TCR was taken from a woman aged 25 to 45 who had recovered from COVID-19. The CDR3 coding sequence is TGTGCCAGCAGCTTACTAGCAGAGAACCAAGAGACCCAGTACTTC. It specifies CASSLLAENQETQYF.